Listed below are T cell receptor beta chains from one sample, sequenced in a study of CD8+ T cells in alopecia areata. TCRdb's table, derived via immunoSEQ multiplex PCR, lists solely in-frame clones and lacks some. This sample carries 120,000 or so clones, around 60% of them seen once, and the ten largest clones take under 7.5%. This specimen consisted of CD4+ T cells sorted from blood, obtained at week 4, from a patient treated with tofacitinib. These receptors were taken from a human donor with alopecia areata. Each CDR3 is given with its conserved first and last residue. Fields, in order: J gene, clone size, V gene, D gene, CDR3 DNA, CDR3 protein. A D gene is named only where the DNA matches it firmly. Expanded clones get a size class; other rows say once, few or many, or leave the size out.

TRBJ2-1 - TRBV29-1 - TGCAGCGCGGGGCAGATGTTCTTC CSAGQMFF
TRBJ2-5 once TRBV5-1 - TGCGCCAGCAGCGCGATGTACCGTATAGAGACCCAGTACTTC CASSAMYRIETQYF
TRBJ1-1 - TRBV7-8 TRBD1 TGTGCCAGCAGCCGTAATGGACAGGGTCACTCTGAAGCTTTCTTT CASSRNGQGHSEAFF
TRBJ1-1 few TRBV29-1 - TGCAGCGCTGCCGAGTGGGGGAACACTGAAGCTTTCTTT CSAAEWGNTEAFF
TRBJ1-2 - TRBV4-2 - TGTGCCAGCAGCCAAGACATAAACAGGGAGGACTATGGCTACACCTTC CASSQDINREDYGYTF
TRBJ2-3 - TRBV4-3 - TGCGCCAGCAGCCGGGGAGAGTCCGACCCTAGCACAGATACGCAGTATTTT CASSRGESDPSTDTQYF
TRBJ2-1 - TRBV4-1 TRBD2 TGCGCCAGCAGCCGTTTTCCCCCCCCAGGACCCGGGGGGAATGAGCAGTTCTTC CASSRFPPPGPGGNEQFF
TRBJ1-2 few TRBV29-1 - TGCAGGACCGCGGGGGCCTATGGCTACACCTTC CRTAGAYGYTF
TRBJ1-2 - TRBV4-1 - TGCGCCAGCAGCCAAGATGGCGGTGGCTACACCTTC CASSQDGGGYTF
TRBJ1-2 - TRBV28 - TGTGCCAGCATAGGGGTGGGCGGCTACACCTTC CASIGVGGYTF
TRBJ1-4 - TRBV29-1 - TGCAGCGTTGAAGATGAGAAGAGACTGTTTTTT CSVEDEKRLFF
TRBJ2-7 few TRBV28 - TGTGCCAGCTGTGGGGGGCAGGGCTCCTACGAGCAGTACTTC CASCGGQGSYEQYF
TRBJ1-3 few TRBV30 TRBD1 TGTGCCTGGAGCCGGGACAGCGAACCTGGAAACACCATATATTTT CAWSRDSEPGNTIYF
TRBJ2-2 - TRBV10-3 - TGTGCCATCAGTGGTACAGGGTCGGTCACCGGGGAGCTGTTTTTT CAISGTGSVTGELFF
TRBJ2-7 - TRBV5-1 - TGCGCCAGCAGCTTGGAAGTCAGCTCCTACGAGCAGTACTTC CASSLEVSSYEQYF
TRBJ2-1 few TRBV30 - TGTGCCTGGAGCCAACCCCCCACGGGTGTACACAATGAGCAGTTCTTC CAWSQPPTGVHNEQFF
TRBJ2-7 - TRBV29-1 - TGCAGCGTTGGGGCAGGTGGCTACGAGCAGTACTTC CSVGAGGYEQYF
TRBJ2-5 - TRBV7-8 - TGTGCCAGCAGCTTAGGGGCAGGAGACCAAGAGACCCAGTACTTC CASSLGAGDQETQYF
TRBJ2-4 - TRBV27 - TGTGCCAGCAGTTTATATGGTCGGAGGGGGGTTGGGTCCAAAAACATTCAGTACTTC CASSLYGRRGVGSKNIQYF
TRBJ2-1 few TRBV5-4 - TGTGCCAGCTCCAGGGCCAGCGGGTTTTACAATGAGCAGTTCTTC CASSRASGFYNEQFF
TRBJ2-1 few TRBV30 TRBD2 TGTGCCTGGGGGAGGACTAGCGGCTCCTACAATGAGCAGTTCTTC CAWGRTSGSYNEQFF
TRBJ2-3 once TRBV6-6 - TGTGCCAGCTCCTTCCCCGGCACCGATACGCAGTATTTT CASSFPGTDTQYF
TRBJ2-5 few TRBV7-9 - TGTGCCAGCAGCTTAACTGGGGCGTCGAAGTTGAAGGAGACCCAGTACTTC CASSLTGASKLKETQYF
TRBJ2-3 - TRBV4-1 - TGCGCCAGCAGCCAAGGCGAGGCGGAACTTAGCACAGATACGCAGTATTTT CASSQGEAELSTDTQYF